These 27 T cell receptor beta chains came from one sample sequenced in a study of identifying expanded T cells in peripheral blood. This table comes from immunoSEQ multiplex PCR, and its TCRdb copy is limited to in-frame clones, with some not included. The data contain more than 75,000 clones, roughly 86% of them singletons. Sequenced: blood. The receptor set was obtained from a person aged 18-70 years in good health.

The V call is TRBV25-1, the J call TRBJ2-1; a weak D match, TRBD1 (6 bases). Germline CDR1 is MGHDK and CDR2 is SYGVNS. V was shortened by 3 bases and J by 2 bases, with 11 bases between the two germline ends. The CDR3 has 15 amino acids. The CDR3 sequence: CASSESGTTYNEQFF. The CDR3 coding sequence is TGTGCCAGCAGTGAGTCGGGGACAACCTACAATGAGCAGTTCTTC. Drawing the rest from reference TRBV25-1 and TRBJ2-1, the complete variable domain is EADIYQTPRYLVIGTGKKITLECSQTMGHDKMYWYQQDPGMELHLIHYSYGVNSTEKGDLSSESTVSRIRTEHFPLTLESARPSHTSQYLCASSESGTTYNEQFFGPGTRLTVL.

The V gene is TRBV2, the J gene TRBJ1-1; D call uncertain. Trimming cost V 7 bases and J 8 bases, with 17 bases left between them. The germline V gene encodes CDR1 SNHLY and CDR2 FYNNEI. The CDR3 contains 13 residues. The CDR3 spells CASIEGVYSEAFF. The CDR3 DNA sequence: TGTGCCAGCATTGAGGGCGTATATTCAGAAGCTTTCTTT.

The chain uses TRBV19 and TRBJ1-1; no definite D call. Germline assignment: CDR1 LNHDA and CDR2 SQIVND (reference sequence). The CDR3 is 14 amino acids. Trimming removed 2 bases at V and 0 bases at J, with 7 bases between. The CDR3 protein is CASSIRRMNTEAFF. The CDR3 DNA is TGTGCCAGTAGTATACGCCGGATGAACACTGAAGCTTTCTTT. The variable domain in full, with the rest retrieved from reference TRBV19 and TRBJ1-1, is DGGITQSPKYLFRKEGQNVTLSCEQNLNHDAMYWYRQDPGQGLRLIYYSQIVNDFQKGDIAEGYSVSREKKESFPLTVTSAQKNPTAFYLCASSIRRMNTEAFFGQGTRLTVV.

The gene calls are TRBV6-6 and TRBJ1-4; 7 nucleotides align to TRBD1. The germline V gene has CDR1 MNHNY and CDR2 SVGAGI (reference sequence). This CDR3 region has 14 residues. Losses at the gene ends were 2 bases for V and 8 bases for J; bases not matched to a gene: 5. The CDR3 loop reads CASSYGTEKEKLFF. The DNA of the CDR3 is TGTGCCAGCAGTTACGGGACAGAAAAAGAAAAACTGTTTTTT.

V usage is TRBV10-3 and J usage is TRBJ2-6; D not certain. Germline lookup yields CDR1 ENHRY and CDR2 SYGVKD. This CDR3 contains 14 residues. Trimming shortened V by 5 bases and J by 4 bases, and 9 bases separated the two germline ends. The CDR3 coding sequence is TGTGCCATCAGTCCCTCGTGGGGGGCCAACGTCCTGACTTTC. It is translated as CAISPSWGANVLTF.

The chain employs TRBV14 and TRBJ1-4, with D tentatively TRBD1 (5 bases). This CDR3 is 15 amino acids long. Trimming took off 5 bases at V and 8 bases at J, with 18 bases between the two ends. Germline CDR1 and CDR2: SGHDN and FVKESK. DNA of the CDR3: TGTGCCAGCAGCAACAACGGGGCTTTAAGGGAAAAACTGTTTTTT. This encodes CASSNNGALREKLFF.

The genes are TRBV27 and TRBJ2-1, with D hard to call. Trimming took off 3 bases at V and 0 bases at J, with 12 bases between the two ends. The CDR3 has 16 residues. Germline loops: CDR1 MNHEY, CDR2 SMNVEV (reference sequence). CDR3 coding DNA: TGTGCCAGCAGTTTTGAGTCCCCTAGCTCCTACAATGAGCAGTTCTTC. It translates to CASSFESPSSYNEQFF.

The chain combines TRBV14 with TRBJ1-2, with TRBD1 matching over 7 bases. This CDR3 is 17 amino acids long. With V trimmed by 6 bases and J by 0 bases, 13 bases remained unmatched. Germline V gene lookup returns CDR1 SGHDN and CDR2 FVKESK. CDR3 sequence: CASSPTTGSLSNYGYTF. CDR3 coding DNA: TGTGCCAGCAGTCCGACGACAGGGTCCCTCTCTAACTATGGCTACACCTTC.

The J gene is TRBJ1-2, the V gene TRBV30; TRBD1 matches 8 bases. In germline, CDR1 is GTSNPN, CDR2 SVGIG (reference sequence). CDR3 length: 12 amino acids. V shed 2 bases, J shed 7 bases, and the junction held 3 bases outside the gene matches. CDR3 in amino acids: CAWSYRGGGYTF. The CDR3 DNA follows: TGTGCCTGGAGTTACAGGGGGGGTGGCTACACCTTC.

This chain links TRBV9 with TRBJ2-1; 9 bases agree with TRBD1. This CDR3 is built from 17 residues. J gave up 4 bases and V 4 bases, and 12 bases lay outside the gene matches. The V gene's germline CDR1 is SGDLS and CDR2 YYNGEE. The CDR3 region is CASSPTDRGILYNEQFF. Written as DNA, the CDR3 is TGTGCCAGCAGCCCCACCGACAGGGGGATTTTGTACAATGAGCAGTTCTTC.

The chain links TRBV5-4 to TRBJ1-2; D possibly corresponds to TRBD1 (5 bases). CDR3 length equals 13 residues. The V end was cut by 4 bases, the J end by 8 bases, with 15 bases between. Germline-derived CDR1 and CDR2 are SGHNT and YYREEE (reference sequence). The CDR3 is CASSLDGAGGYTF. The DNA for the CDR3 is TGTGCCAGCAGCCTCGACGGGGCGGGCGGCTACACCTTC. Filled out from reference TRBV5-4 and TRBJ1-2, the complete variable domain reads ETGVTQSPTHLIKTRGQQVTLRCSSQSGHNTVSWYQQALGQGPQFIFQYYREEENGRGNFPPRFSGLQFPNYSSELNVNALELDDSALYLCASSLDGAGGYTFGSGTRLTVV.

This chain joins TRBV4-1 and TRBJ1-2, with D possibly matching TRBD1 (6 bases). With 5 bases removed from V and 4 bases from J, the gap between germline ends came to 14 bases. CDR1 MGHRA and CDR2 YSYEKL come from the germline V gene. The CDR3 is made up of 14 amino acids. The CDR3 DNA reads TGCGCCAGCAGCTCTTCAGGGGTAATCTATGGCTACACCTTC. Residues: CASSSSGVIYGYTF.

This clone has only a few counts. The genes are TRBV5-1 and TRBJ1-2, with 11 bases matching TRBD1. V was pared by 4 bases and J by 1 base, with 9 bases of the junction left unmatched. CDR3 length equals 17 residues. Per germline, CDR1 SGHRS and CDR2 YFSETQ. The CDR3 sequence: CASSQRDRGKDNYGYTF. In DNA form, the CDR3 reads TGCGCCAGCAGCCAAAGGGACAGGGGGAAGGATAACTATGGCTACACCTTC.

J is TRBJ1-2 and V is TRBV5-1; a weak D match, TRBD1 (5 bases). The CDR3 sequence is 15 residues long. CDR1 is SGHRS, CDR2 YFSETQ, per germline. V lost 4 bases and J 0 bases, leaving 13 bases between the germline ends. This chain's CDR3 is CASSITWGSNYGYTF. In DNA form, the CDR3 reads TGCGCCAGCAGCATAACTTGGGGGTCTAACTATGGCTACACCTTC.

The chain carries TRBV5-5 and TRBJ2-7, with D unclear. V was pared by 3 bases and J by 5 bases, with 18 bases between. Germline V gene sequence: CDR1 SGHKS, CDR2 YYEKEE (reference sequence). This CDR3 has 15 amino acids. Here the CDR3 DNA reads TGTGCCAGCAGCTCCTATTGGGGAACGGGCAACGAGCAGTACTTC. Translated, it gives CASSSYWGTGNEQYF.

V usage is TRBV7-8 and J usage is TRBJ1-5, with D unresolved. The CDR3 is 12 residues long. Between the trimmed V and J ends, which lost 1 base and 10 bases, there was a span of 8 bases. Germline lookup yields CDR1 SGHVS and CDR2 FQNEAQ. The CDR3 coding sequence is TGTGCCAGCAGCTTAGACTCCTTTCCCCAGCATTTT. The encoded protein is CASSLDSFPQHF.

The chain uses TRBV30 and TRBJ1-2; 7 bases match TRBD1. The CDR3 spans 13 residues. The V segment lost 3 bases and the J segment 2 bases; nucleotides outside the gene matches: 3. CDR1 is GTSNPN and CDR2 is SVGIG in the germline V gene (reference sequence). The CDR3 loop reads CAWRLTGNYGYTF. The CDR3 bases are TGTGCCTGGAGATTGACAGGGAACTATGGCTACACCTTC.

V and J are TRBV11-2 and TRBJ1-1; 7 bases line up with TRBD1. The germline gives CDR1 SGHAT, CDR2 FQNNGV. This CDR3 has 16 residues. J gave up 0 bases and V 7 bases, and 11 bases lay outside the gene matches. CDR3 coding DNA: TGTGCCAGCACAAAAGGACAGGCTCTAATGAACACTGAAGCTTTCTTT. This codes for CASTKGQALMNTEAFF.

This chain uses TRBV18 with TRBJ2-5; no reliable D call. Trimming cost V 3 bases and J 2 bases, with 13 bases left between them. This CDR3 region has 15 residues. Germline lookup yields CDR1 KGHSH and CDR2 LQKENI. CDR3: CASSPNIQRQETQYF. The CDR3 coding sequence is TGTGCCAGCTCACCGAACATACAAAGGCAAGAGACCCAGTACTTC.

The chain combines TRBV4-1 with TRBJ1-5; D is undetermined. CDR3 length equals 16 residues. V lost 1 base to trimming and J lost 2 bases, with 12 bases between them. Germline lookup yields CDR1 MGHRA and CDR2 YSYEKL. The CDR3 is CASSQGQLDGNQPQHF. The CDR3 DNA sequence: TGCGCCAGCAGCCAAGGCCAGCTCGATGGCAATCAGCCCCAGCATTTT.

The rearrangement joins TRBV28 to TRBJ2-1, with D uncertain. V lost 3 bases and J lost 4, with 4 bases in between. The CDR3 runs 12 residues. Germline V lookup: CDR1 MDHEN, CDR2 SYDVKM. The CDR3 nucleotides are TGTGCCAGCAGTTTGAAGTACAATGAGCAGTTCTTC. Protein: CASSLKYNEQFF.

Only a few counts were recorded for this clone. The same CDR3 also results from other DNA sequences found in this sample. This chain links TRBV5-1 with TRBJ1-2; D not certain. Trimming took off 0 bases at V and 7 bases at J, with 7 bases between the two ends. The germline V gene encodes CDR1 SGHRS and CDR2 YFSETQ. The CDR3 consists of 12 residues. CDR3 DNA sequence: TGCGCCAGCAGCTTGGACAGCTTTGGCTACACCTTC. Its translation: CASSLDSFGYTF.

The J gene is TRBJ2-6, the V gene TRBV18, with TRBD1 identical over 10 bases. Germline V CDR1 and CDR2: KGHSH, LQKENI. V shed 0 bases and J 1 base; nucleotides not matched to a gene: 6. The CDR3 has 19 residues. CDR3 nucleotide sequence: TGTGCCAGCTCACCACCTCGACAGGGGGCGGTTTCTGGGGCCAACGTCCTGACTTTC. Amino acid sequence: CASSPPRQGAVSGANVLTF. Full variable domain (remainder filled in from reference TRBV18 and TRBJ2-6): NAGVMQNPRHLVRRRGQEARLRCSPMKGHSHVYWYRQLPEEGLKFMVYLQKENIIDESGMPKERFSAEFPKEGPSILRIQQVVRGDSAAYFCASSPPRQGAVSGANVLTFGAGSRLTVL.

The V and J genes are TRBV10-2 and TRBJ1-6; D unclear. The V gene's germline CDR1 is WSHSY and CDR2 SAAADI. The V end was cut by 8 bases, the J end by 9 bases, with 8 bases between. The CDR3 has 11 residues. The CDR3 sequence: CASANCSPLHF. CDR3 bases: TGCGCCAGCGCGAACTGTTCACCCCTCCACTTT.

The chain has TRBV7-7 and TRBJ1-2; the D gene is possibly TRBD1 (6 bases). The CDR3 has 15 residues. CDR1 is SSHAT and CDR2 is FNYEAQ in the germline V gene (reference sequence). The V gene lost 6 bases and the J gene lost 1 base, with 15 bases spanning the gap. In DNA, the CDR3 is TGTGCCAGCAGGTCCCGGGGGGCTGGTAACTATGGCTACACCTTC. Translation gives CASRSRGAGNYGYTF.

This chain uses TRBV7-8 with TRBJ2-5; TRBD1 aligns across 7 bases. Germline loops: CDR1 SGHVS, CDR2 FQNEAQ. J was trimmed by 4 bases and V by 1 base; bases with no gene match: 0. This CDR3 region has 13 residues. This CDR3 is CASSLGTGETQYF. Here the CDR3 DNA reads TGTGCCAGCAGCTTAGGGACAGGAGAGACCCAGTACTTC.

V gene TRBV10-3 combines with J gene TRBJ1-1, with D perhaps matching TRBD1 (5 bases). Germline CDR1 reads ENHRY; CDR2 reads SYGVKD. This CDR3 region has 14 residues. Trimming cost V 3 bases and J 2 bases, with 10 bases left between them. CDR3: CAISDGGLNTEAFF. The CDR3 DNA sequence: TGTGCCATCAGTGACGGGGGTTTAAACACTGAAGCTTTCTTT.